This T cell receptor beta chain was profiled in a study of blood T cell repertoires in COVID-19. Some clones are missing from TCRdb's copy, which holds only in-frame ones; the method was immunoSEQ multiplex PCR. Of around 180,000 clones listed, under 85% were seen once; the top ten hold around 16%. This CDR3 contains 16 residues. The germline gives CDR1 KGHSH, CDR2 LQKENI. The germline V and J ends were trimmed by 4 bases and 1 base, with 15 bases remaining between them. Sequenced input: peripheral blood. This TCR derives from a man aged 55 to 69 with active or convalescent COVID-19. The genes are TRBV18 and TRBJ2-3; D may be TRBD1 (6 bases). As DNA, the CDR3 is TGTGCCAGCTCACACCAGACAGGTATAGGCACAGATACGCAGTATTTT. This encodes CASSHQTGIGTDTQYF.